A single sample gave rise to the 32 T cell receptor beta chains below, sequenced in a study of shared clonotypes between healthy human individuals. Libraries were prepared by immunoSEQ multiplex PCR; TCRdb keeps only in-frame clonotypes and omits some of them. The sample has about 490,000 clones, around 79% seen once. The sample taken for sequencing was PBMCs. The receptors originated from a woman aged 40-49 years in good health. Some clones in this sample may be carry-over from other donors' samples.

This clone was seen only once. Other DNA sequences in this specimen translate into the identical CDR3. The chain has TRBV19 and TRBJ2-7; D may be TRBD2 (6 bases). Trimming removed 6 bases from V and 4 bases from J, with 13 bases in between. CDR1 and CDR2 (germline): LNHDA, SQIVND (reference sequence). The CDR3 runs to 13 residues. DNA of the CDR3: TGTGCCAGTAGCCCGGGACTCCTATACGAGCAGTACTTC. Translation gives CASSPGLLYEQYF.

The chain recombines TRBV6-5 with TRBJ1-5; 8 bases match TRBD1. The CDR3 is made up of 15 amino acids. Trimming cost V 5 bases and J 2 bases; bases outside gene matches: 5. Germline V lookup: CDR1 MNHEY, CDR2 SVGAGI. The CDR3: CASSGRGQGNQPQHF. The CDR3 DNA follows: TGTGCCAGCAGTGGCAGGGGGCAGGGCAATCAGCCCCAGCATTTT.

A single count supports this clone. The V and J genes are TRBV7-2 and TRBJ2-2, with 11 bases matching TRBD2. CDR3 length: 17 amino acids. From germline, CDR1 is SGHTA and CDR2 FQGNSA. V lost 10 bases, J lost 4 bases, and 14 bases stayed unmatched. This CDR3 reads CAIRSGRGYRSTGELFF. For the CDR3, the DNA is TGTGCCATCCGTAGCGGGAGGGGGTATCGTAGCACCGGGGAGCTGTTTTTT.

On this clone: The same CDR3 arises from other DNA sequences in this sample as well. The rearrangement links TRBV28 to TRBJ2-3; 9 bases are a match to TRBD2. The ends lost 3 bases at V and 2 bases at J; junction bases unmatched: 3. Germline CDR1 MDHEN, CDR2 SYDVKM. The CDR3 consists of 15 residues. Here the CDR3 DNA reads TGTGCCAGCAGTTTGCTAGCGGGGAACACAGATACGCAGTATTTT. It is translated as CASSLLAGNTDTQYF.

The V gene is TRBV28, the J gene TRBJ1-2, with D uncertain. The CDR3 loop spans 13 amino acids. Germline values: CDR1 MDHEN, CDR2 SYDVKM. Trimming took off 3 bases at V and 0 bases at J, with 5 bases between the two ends. CDR3 in amino acids: CASSFQANYGYTF. In DNA, the CDR3 is TGTGCCAGCAGTTTTCAAGCTAACTATGGCTACACCTTC.

V gene TRBV5-1 combines with J gene TRBJ2-2; 13 nucleotides align to TRBD2. Germline assignment: CDR1 SGHRS and CDR2 YFSETQ. Trimming at V came to 7 bases and at J to 6 bases, leaving 18 bases not matched to a gene. The CDR3 contains 19 residues. The CDR3 loop is CASFPPGTSGIPGPGELFF. DNA for the CDR3: TGCGCCAGCTTCCCCCCCGGGACTAGCGGGATCCCAGGACCCGGGGAGCTGTTTTTT.

The chain has TRBV27 and TRBJ2-7, with 8 bases matching TRBD2. The ends lost 8 bases at V and 2 bases at J; junction bases unmatched: 14. Germline CDR1 is MNHEY and CDR2 is SMNVEV (reference sequence). The CDR3 runs 16 residues. This CDR3 reads CASATSRGRIPYEQYF. The CDR3 bases are TGTGCCAGCGCGACCTCCCGCGGGAGGATCCCCTACGAGCAGTACTTC.

V is TRBV4-1 and J is TRBJ2-5; D gene unclear. Trimming left V 1 base short and J 1 base short, with 7 bases between. The CDR3 loop spans 14 amino acids. Per the germline V gene, CDR1 is MGHRA and CDR2 is YSYEKL. In nucleotides, the CDR3 is TGCGCCAGCAGCCAAGGTCAACTCCAAGAGACCCAGTACTTC. Its protein is CASSQGQLQETQYF.

V usage is TRBV6-1 and J usage is TRBJ2-7, with D perhaps TRBD1 (6 bases). Germline V lookup: CDR1 MNHNS, CDR2 SASEGT. CDR3 length: 15 residues. The V end was cut by 3 bases, the J end by 2 bases, with 14 bases between. Here the CDR3 DNA reads TGTGCCAGCAGTGATAGGGGGTCCTCGGCCTACGAGCAGTACTTC. Its protein is CASSDRGSSAYEQYF.

This clone was counted a few times. V is TRBV30 and J is TRBJ1-1; D remains unclear. The length of the CDR3 is 11 residues. CDR1 is GTSNPN, CDR2 SVGIG, per germline (reference sequence). Deletions cut 2 bases from V and 6 bases from J, with 7 bases between. CDR3 region: CAWSLFPEAFF. The CDR3 DNA follows: TGTGCCTGGAGTTTATTCCCTGAAGCTTTCTTT. The full variable domain, in which reference TRBV30 and TRBJ1-1 provide the parts outside the CDR3, is SQTIHQWPATLVQPVGSPLSLECTVEGTSNPNLYWYRQAAGRGLQLLFYSVGIGQISSEVPQNLSASRPQDRQFILSSKKLLLSDSGFYLCAWSLFPEAFFGQGTRLTVV.

This clone was seen a handful of times. V is TRBV15 and J is TRBJ2-7; D is ambiguous. This CDR3 has 13 amino acids. CDR1 is LNHNV and CDR2 is YYDKDF in the germline V gene (reference sequence). Trimming cost V 0 bases and J 5 bases, with 8 bases left between them. CDR3 bases: TGTGCCACCAGCAGAGAAGGTGGCCACGAGCAGTACTTC. Amino acid sequence: CATSREGGHEQYF.

In this sample, this clone turned up a few times. This chain connects TRBV28 to TRBJ1-5, with 7 bases fitting TRBD1. J gave up 7 bases and V 6 bases, and 18 bases lay outside the gene matches. CDR1 MDHEN and CDR2 SYDVKM come from the germline V gene. The CDR3 runs 17 residues. The CDR3 here is CASRPGPRQGSRQPQHF. In DNA form, the CDR3 reads TGTGCCAGCAGGCCTGGCCCCCGACAGGGTTCGCGGCAGCCCCAGCATTTT.

The chain uses TRBV4-1 and TRBJ2-7, with D possibly being TRBD1 (5 bases). The CDR3 is 15 amino acids. The germline gives CDR1 MGHRA, CDR2 YSYEKL. V was clipped by 1 base and J by 4 bases, with 14 bases between them. Here the CDR3 reads CASSQVSRQIYEQYF. CDR3 DNA: TGCGCCAGCAGCCAAGTCTCTAGACAGATATACGAGCAGTACTTC.

The sample holds one count of this clone. This chain joins TRBV7-2 and TRBJ2-1; tentative D call: TRBD2 (6 bases). The CDR3 is 12 amino acids. CDR1 and CDR2 (germline): SGHTA, FQGNSA. The V end lost 5 bases, the J end lost 10 bases, and 12 bases lay between the germline ends. The CDR3 DNA reads as TGTGCCAGCAGCCGCGATAGCGGAGAGCAGTTCTTC. This encodes CASSRDSGEQFF.

The chain is built from TRBV5-5 and TRBJ2-1, with 7 bases fitting TRBD2. Germline CDR1 and CDR2: SGHKS and YYEKEE (reference sequence). This CDR3 region has 17 residues. V was clipped by 0 bases and J by 5 bases; unmatched bases: 11. The CDR3 nucleotides are TGTGCCAGCAGCTTGGACAGGAGGGCGGGAGCACACAATGAGCAGTTCTTC. It is translated as CASSLDRRAGAHNEQFF.

The genes are TRBV12-5 and TRBJ2-3; D might be TRBD2 (6 bases). The CDR3 runs to 13 residues. The V end lost 6 bases, the J end lost 5 bases, and 12 bases lay between the germline ends. Per germline, CDR1 LGHNT and CDR2 FRNRAP. CDR3 sequence (DNA): TGTGCTAGTGGCGCCTCGGGAGTAGATACGCAGTATTTT. Its protein is CASGASGVDTQYF.

The chain joins TRBV28 to TRBJ1-2, with D unclear. Germline V CDR1 and CDR2: MDHEN, SYDVKM. The germline V and J ends were trimmed by 3 bases and 2 bases, with 16 bases remaining between them. This CDR3 is 16 amino acids long. CDR3 bases: TGTGCCAGCAGTTTTTCTAGCGGTCGGGCAAACTATGGCTACACCTTC. Its protein product is CASSFSSGRANYGYTF.

The gene calls are TRBV18 and TRBJ2-7, with 9 bases identical to TRBD2. This CDR3 has 16 residues. Trimming took 3 bases from V and 0 from J; bases not matched to a gene: 6. Germline V gene lookup returns CDR1 KGHSH and CDR2 LQKENI. CDR3 sequence (DNA): TGTGCCAGCTCACCGATGACTAGCGGAAGCTCCTACGAGCAGTACTTC. It specifies CASSPMTSGSSYEQYF.

This chain links TRBV19 with TRBJ1-5; 10 bases fit TRBD1. The CDR3 totals 17 residues. Germline lookup yields CDR1 LNHDA and CDR2 SQIVND (reference sequence). Unmatched junction bases numbered 8, after V lost 5 bases and J lost 1 base. The CDR3 region is CASSSRDRGLSNQPQHF. The CDR3 bases are TGTGCCAGTAGTTCCCGGGACAGGGGACTGAGCAATCAGCCCCAGCATTTT.

The rearrangement links TRBV5-6 to TRBJ2-5; 8 bases line up with TRBD2. The CDR3 totals 16 residues. The germline CDR1 and CDR2 sequences are SGHDT and YYEEEE. V gave up 1 base and J gave up 5 bases; unmatched junction bases: 10. Here the CDR3 DNA reads TGTGCCAGCAGCTTGTTAGGGCGGGAGGAGAGGGAGACCCAGTACTTC. Translation gives CASSLLGREERETQYF.

This chain links TRBV10-1 with TRBJ2-7, with D uncertain. The germline V gene encodes CDR1 WNHNN and CDR2 SYGVQD (reference sequence). The V gene lost 4 bases and the J gene lost 0 bases, with 7 bases spanning the gap. This CDR3 has 13 residues. The CDR3 DNA sequence: TGCGCCAGCAGTGGTTGGGGCTCCTACGAGCAGTACTTC. Translation gives CASSGWGSYEQYF.

For the CDR3, the DNA is TGTGCCAGCGGAAGACAGGGCTATGGCTACACCTTC. Its protein product is CASGRQGYGYTF. The chain is built from TRBV28 and TRBJ1-2; TRBD1 matches 7 bases. The CDR3 runs to 12 residues. Germline V lookup: CDR1 MDHEN, CDR2 SYDVKM. V shed 8 bases and J 4 bases; nucleotides not matched to a gene: 4.

This clone was seen only once. The chain uses TRBV4-1 and TRBJ2-3; 9 bases map to TRBD2. CDR3 size: 15 residues. V dropped 4 bases and J dropped 7; count of bases not matched to a gene: 9. The germline V gene has CDR1 MGHRA and CDR2 YSYEKL. The CDR3 protein is CASSPLAGGMNTQYF. The CDR3 nucleotides are TGCGCCAGCAGCCCCCTGGCGGGAGGGATGAATACGCAGTATTTT.

With respect to this clone: Other nucleotide sequences from this sample produce the same CDR3. The chain uses TRBV7-2 and TRBJ2-7; 8 bases are a match to TRBD1. The germline V gene has CDR1 SGHTA and CDR2 FQGNSA. V shed 2 bases, J shed 4 bases, and the junction held 1 base outside the gene matches. The CDR3 is made up of 13 amino acids. This chain's CDR3 is CASSLTGGYEQYF. The CDR3 DNA follows: TGTGCCAGCAGCTTAACAGGGGGGTACGAGCAGTACTTC.

This clone was recorded only once. The chain combines TRBV7-9 with TRBJ2-6; TRBD1 matches 9 bases. From germline, CDR1 is SEHNR and CDR2 FQNEAQ (reference sequence). This CDR3 is built from 17 residues. The ends lost 0 bases at V and 3 bases at J; junction bases unmatched: 3. The CDR3 spells CASSLATGGSGANVLTF. In DNA form, the CDR3 reads TGTGCCAGCAGCTTAGCAACAGGGGGCAGTGGGGCCAACGTCCTGACTTTC.

The chain has TRBV28 and TRBJ2-7; unclear D gene. Germline V lookup: CDR1 MDHEN, CDR2 SYDVKM. V lost 6 bases and J 2 bases, leaving 11 bases between the germline ends. There are 13 residues in the CDR3. The CDR3 nucleotides are TGTGCCAGCAGCCTACCACTCCCCTACGAGCAGTACTTC. Amino acid sequence: CASSLPLPYEQYF.

This chain links TRBV10-3 with TRBJ2-3, with 9 positions matching TRBD1. Germline assignment: CDR1 ENHRY and CDR2 SYGVKD. The CDR3 is 13 amino acids. With V trimmed by 10 bases and J by 3 bases, 5 bases remained unmatched. Written as DNA, the CDR3 is TGTGCCACCGGGACAGGGAATACAGATACGCAGTATTTT. Translating gives CATGTGNTDTQYF.

This chain uses TRBV5-4 with TRBJ2-1; D is possibly TRBD2 (5 bases). Trimming took off 4 bases at V and 4 bases at J, with 12 bases between the two ends. Germline lookup yields CDR1 SGHNT and CDR2 YYREEE (reference sequence). CDR3 length: 14 amino acids. In nucleotides, the CDR3 is TGTGCCAGCAGCCCCCGGGAAAATTACAATGAGCAGTTCTTC. Its translation is CASSPRENYNEQFF. Supplemented by reference TRBV5-4 and TRBJ2-1, the full variable domain reads ETGVTQSPTHLIKTRGQQVTLRCSSQSGHNTVSWYQQALGQGPQFIFQYYREEENGRGNFPPRFSGLQFPNYSSELNVNALELDDSALYLCASSPRENYNEQFFGPGTRLTVL.

This sequence joins TRBV6-1 and TRBJ1-5; D is unclear. Per germline, CDR1 MNHNS and CDR2 SASEGT. Trimming removed 3 bases at V and 6 bases at J, with 18 bases between. CDR3 length: 16 residues. Written as DNA, the CDR3 is TGTGCCAGCAGTGATGACGGAAGGTGGGTTTCTCAGCCCCAGCATTTT. Its translation is CASSDDGRWVSQPQHF.

The rearrangement links TRBV5-1 to TRBJ2-1; TRBD2 agrees at 9 bases. Germline trimming cut 3 bases from V and 5 bases from J; bases unmatched to any gene: 9. Germline CDR1 and CDR2: SGHRS and YFSETQ. The CDR3 runs to 16 residues. The DNA for the CDR3 is TGCGCCAGCAGCTGGCAACTAGCGGGTAGTCACAATGAGCAGTTCTTC. It codes for CASSWQLAGSHNEQFF. The full variable domain, completed using reference TRBV5-1 and TRBJ2-1, is KAGVTQTPRYLIKTRGQQVTLSCSPISGHRSVSWYQQTPGQGLQFLFEYFSETQRNKGNFPGRFSGRQFSNSRSEMNVSTLELGDSALYLCASSWQLAGSHNEQFFGPGTRLTVL.

A single count supports this clone. This chain joins TRBV7-3 and TRBJ1-1; D is perhaps TRBD1 (5 bases). Germline assignment: CDR1 SGHTA and CDR2 FQGTGA. The CDR3 has 15 residues. V dropped 1 base and J dropped 3 bases, with 12 bases sitting between them. The CDR3 region is CASSLNPGEHTEAFF. In DNA, the CDR3 is TGTGCCAGCAGCTTAAATCCGGGGGAGCACACTGAAGCTTTCTTT.

The rearrangement joins TRBV4-3 to TRBJ2-3, with TRBD2 matching 9 bases. The CDR3 spans 16 residues. CDR1 LGHNA and CDR2 YSLEER come from the germline V gene. The V segment lost 1 base and the J segment 0 bases; nucleotides outside the gene matches: 2. CDR3 in amino acids: CASSQALAGSTDTQYF. The CDR3 nucleotides read TGCGCCAGCAGCCAAGCACTAGCGGGCAGCACAGATACGCAGTATTTT.